The clone carrying this T cell receptor beta chain appeared a few times. The antigen remains undetermined. This record comes from a study of blood T cells in healthy people across ages. Per germline, CDR1 DFQATT and CDR2 SNEGSKA (reference sequence). The CDR3 length is 12 residues. Trimming pared 5 bases from V and 5 bases from J, leaving 12 bases between. Notes on the study in general: Per million T cells, the diversity of TCR beta decreased roughly linearly as age advanced. Unsorted PBMC material precluded a definitive naive versus antigen-experienced comparison.

Combining a sample-barcoded 5' primer with a J-beta primer mix, a second PCR ran for 7 to 11 cycles. One entry per CDR3 protein results from TCRdb running MiXCR on the 5' RACE reads. The sample consists of about 1,500,000 distinct CDR3 sequences, 35% to 45% of them appearing once. This sequence was found in a woman aged 18-29 years in good health. The sequencing input was blood. This chain joins TRBV20-1 and TRBJ2-5; TRBD2 might be the D (5 bases). The CDR3 spells CSAPRTGETQYF. The CDR3 DNA reads TGCAGTGCTCCTAGGACGGGGGAGACCCAGTACTTC.